This is a list of T cell receptor beta chains from one sample in a study of blood T cell repertoires in COVID-19. Repertoires were generated with immunoSEQ multiplex PCR, while TCRdb's copy carries only in-frame clones and drops some. Among around 140,000 clones listed, approximately 82% were seen once. Sequencing used peripheral blood. These receptor sequences come from a man in his sixties with active or convalescent COVID-19. CDR3s include the opening cysteine and the closing phenylalanine or tryptophan. D genes are given only for firm matches. Size is stated for part of the rows, as once, few or many counts, or as a class when the clone is expanded.

abundance	v_gene	j_gene	d_gene	CDR3nt	CDR3aa
NA	TRBV5-4	TRBJ1-5	NA	TGTGCCAGCAGCTCACAGGGTAACAATCAGCCCCAGCATTTT	CASSSQGNNQPQHF
NA	TRBV4-3	TRBJ1-2	NA	TGCGCCAGCAGCCAACGCTCACCGGACTATGGCTACACCTTC	CASSQRSPDYGYTF
once	TRBV6-5	TRBJ2-1	TRBD2	TGTGCCAGCAGTCTAACTAGCGGGAGGCACAATGAGCAGTTCTTC	CASSLTSGRHNEQFF
NA	TRBV18	TRBJ1-2	TRBD1	TGTGCCAGCTCGCCCGGCCCAGGGGGCGGGGGCTACACCTTC	CASSPGPGGGGYTF
NA	TRBV11-3	TRBJ2-2	NA	TGTGCCAGCGTGGGTTTTATTAGCCTTGGGGCCGAGAACACCGGGGAGCTGTTTTTT	CASVGFISLGAENTGELFF
once	TRBV27	TRBJ1-3	TRBD1	TGTGCCAGCAGCCCCGGACAGGGATTAGGAAACACCATATATTTT	CASSPGQGLGNTIYF
NA	TRBV19	TRBJ1-4	TRBD1	TGTGCCAGTAGTAGCGGTACGACAGGGGAAAAACTGTTTTTT	CASSSGTTGEKLFF
NA	TRBV20-1	TRBJ2-5	NA	TGCAGTGCTAGCGTCTACGAGACCCAGTACTTC	CSASVYETQYF
NA	TRBV2	TRBJ1-1	NA	TGTGCCAGCTCCCGGGGGGTTGGGTGGGACACTGAAGCTTTCTTT	CASSRGVGWDTEAFF
NA	TRBV14	TRBJ2-7	NA	TGTGCCAGCAGCCACACCGTCGGCTACGAGCAGTACTTC	CASSHTVGYEQYF
NA	TRBV20-1	TRBJ1-6	NA	TGCAGTGCTAGTGAGGGTCCGGGGAATTCACCCCTCCACTTT	CSASEGPGNSPLHF
few	TRBV7-8	TRBJ2-3	TRBD2	TGTGCCAGCAGCTTAGGCCAAATAGCGGGAGGCACAGATACGCAGTATTTT	CASSLGQIAGGTDTQYF
NA	TRBV18	TRBJ1-2	NA	TGTGCCAGCTCACCTTCAGGAACAGGTGGCTACACCTTC	CASSPSGTGGYTF
NA	TRBV6-5	TRBJ2-3	TRBD1	TGTGCCAGCAGTTGGGTTGGGACAGGGGGCACAGATACGCAGTATTTT	CASSWVGTGGTDTQYF
NA	TRBV24-1	TRBJ1-5	NA	TGTGCCACCAGTGGAGGGGGTATTCAGCCCCAGCATTTT	CATSGGGIQPQHF
NA	TRBV18	TRBJ1-4	NA	TGTGCCAGCTCACCTACAGGGTTGGCTAATGAAAAACTGTTTTTT	CASSPTGLANEKLFF
NA	TRBV19	TRBJ1-1	NA	TGTGCCAGCGGGGAAGTATCGGCAGGCCACACTGAAGCTTTCTTT	CASGEVSAGHTEAFF
NA	TRBV7-8	TRBJ1-2	NA	TGTGCCAGCAGCTTAGGGACAGCTAACTATGGCTACACCTTC	CASSLGTANYGYTF
once	TRBV29-1	TRBJ2-7	NA	TGCAGCGTTGTGCGGAGTCGGGGTAAGGGCGAGCAGTACTTC	CSVVRSRGKGEQYF
once	TRBV27	TRBJ1-1	TRBD1	TGTGCCACCCGGACAGGGATGAACACTGAAGCTTTCTTT	CATRTGMNTEAFF
NA	TRBV12-3/TRBV12-4	TRBJ1-6	NA	TGTGCCAGCACAGACAGGCCGATTCAATCCCTCCACTTT	CASTDRPIQSLHF
NA	TRBV11-2	TRBJ2-1	TRBD2	TGTGCCAGCAGCCTGATTAGCGGGAGATTTCTCGATGAGCAGTTCTTC	CASSLISGRFLDEQFF
NA	TRBV9	TRBJ1-3	NA	TGTGCCAGCACGGGGGGCACACCCTCTGGAAACACCATATATTTT	CASTGGTPSGNTIYF
NA	TRBV5-1	TRBJ2-2	NA	TGCGCCAGCAGCTTGTTGAGCGGGACCGGGGAGCTGTTTTTT	CASSLLSGTGELFF
NA	TRBV10-3	TRBJ2-3	NA	TGTGCCATCAGTGAATCAGCGCGGGGTCTAACAGATACGCAGTATTTT	CAISESARGLTDTQYF
NA	TRBV5-4	TRBJ2-3	NA	TGTGCCAGCAGCTTGTCAGGGGCTCTAGATACGCAGTATTTT	CASSLSGALDTQYF
NA	TRBV3-1/TRBV3-2	TRBJ1-2	NA	TGTGCCAGCAGCCAAGGGGAGTTTAACTATGGCTACACCTTC	CASSQGEFNYGYTF
many	TRBV7-9	TRBJ1-2	NA	TGTGCCAGCAGCTTAGGGCTTGGGACACTGTATGGCTACACCTTC	CASSLGLGTLYGYTF
NA	TRBV30	TRBJ1-5	NA	TGTGCCTGGAGTGTAAGTCAGGGGAGTCAGCCCCAGCATTTT	CAWSVSQGSQPQHF
NA	TRBV27	TRBJ1-2	TRBD1	TGTGCCAGCAGTCCGGGACAGACGCCTAACTATGGCTACACCTTC	CASSPGQTPNYGYTF
NA	TRBV7-2	TRBJ2-7	TRBD2	TGTGCCAGCAGCTTAGCGCGGTACGGGACTAGCGGGGGGGACCTCGAGCAGTACTTC	CASSLARYGTSGGDLEQYF
NA	TRBV4-1	TRBJ1-1	NA	TGCGCCAGCAGCCAAGGACACAGGAGATTGAACACTGAAGCTTTCTTT	CASSQGHRRLNTEAFF
NA	TRBV6-5	TRBJ1-1	NA	TGTGCCAGCAATACAGTTATGAACACTGAAGCTTTCTTT	CASNTVMNTEAFF
NA	TRBV19	TRBJ1-4	TRBD1	TGTGCCAGTCCAGAGGACAGGGAAAAACTGTTTTTT	CASPEDREKLFF
few	TRBV6-1	TRBJ1-5	NA	TGTGCCAGCAGTGAATTCGGGCAGGGGAATCAGCCCCAGCATTTT	CASSEFGQGNQPQHF